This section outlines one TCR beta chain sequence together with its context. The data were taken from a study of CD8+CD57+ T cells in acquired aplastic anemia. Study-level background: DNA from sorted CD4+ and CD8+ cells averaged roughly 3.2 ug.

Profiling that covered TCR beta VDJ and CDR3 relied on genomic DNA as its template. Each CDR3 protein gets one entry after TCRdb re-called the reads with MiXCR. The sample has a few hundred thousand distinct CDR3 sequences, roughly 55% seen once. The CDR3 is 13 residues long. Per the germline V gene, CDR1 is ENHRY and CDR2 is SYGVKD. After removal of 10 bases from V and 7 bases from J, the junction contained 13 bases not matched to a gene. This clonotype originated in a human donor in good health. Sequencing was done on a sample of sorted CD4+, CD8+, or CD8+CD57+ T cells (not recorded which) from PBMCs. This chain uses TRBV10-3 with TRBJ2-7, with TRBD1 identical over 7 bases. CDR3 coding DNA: TGTGCCACCCACCGGGACAGCCCTTATGAGCAGTACTTC. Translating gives CATHRDSPYEQYF.